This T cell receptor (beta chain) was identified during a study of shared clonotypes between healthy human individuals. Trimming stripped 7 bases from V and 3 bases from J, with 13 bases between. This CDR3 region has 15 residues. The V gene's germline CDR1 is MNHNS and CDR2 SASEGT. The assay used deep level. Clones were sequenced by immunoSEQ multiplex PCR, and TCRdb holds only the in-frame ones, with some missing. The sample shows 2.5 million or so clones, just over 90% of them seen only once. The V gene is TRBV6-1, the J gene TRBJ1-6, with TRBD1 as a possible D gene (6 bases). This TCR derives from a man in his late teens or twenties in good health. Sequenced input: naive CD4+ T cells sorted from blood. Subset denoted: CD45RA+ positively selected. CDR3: CASIPDRSYNSPLHF. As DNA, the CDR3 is TGTGCCAGCATCCCAGACAGGAGCTATAATTCACCCCTCCACTTT.